These 12 T cell receptor beta chains originate from one sample sequenced in a study of blood T cell repertoires in COVID-19. The assay was immunoSEQ multiplex PCR, and TCRdb's table has in-frame clones only and misses some. The sample has about 97,000 clones, roughly four fifths seen once. Sequenced material: peripheral blood. Source of these receptors: a man aged 35 to 55 with active or convalescent COVID-19.

The genes are TRBV19 and TRBJ1-5, with 8 bases fitting TRBD1. CDR1 and CDR2 from the germline V gene are LNHDA and SQIVND (reference sequence). V lost 7 bases and J lost 0; bases outside the gene matches: 11. There are 17 residues in the CDR3. The CDR3 loop reads CASTHGQGSLSNQPQHF. The CDR3 coding sequence is TGTGCCAGTACCCACGGACAGGGATCGCTTAGCAATCAGCCCCAGCATTTT.

This rearrangement joins TRBV2 to TRBJ1-1, with D unresolved. Germline CDR1 and CDR2: SNHLY and FYNNEI. The germline V and J ends were trimmed by 3 bases and 2 bases, with 7 bases remaining between them. This CDR3 spans 13 amino acids. The CDR3 coding sequence is TGTGCCAGCAGTGATGAGTACAACACTGAAGCTTTCTTT. Translated, it gives CASSDEYNTEAFF.

The chain recombines TRBV28 with TRBJ2-3, with 10 bases identical to TRBD2. CDR1 and CDR2 from the germline V gene are MDHEN and SYDVKM. V trimming: 10 bases; J trimming: 0 bases; junction bases outside the gene matches: 16. The CDR3 covers 18 residues. The chain's CDR3 is CATYRAAGGLSSTDTQYF. CDR3 in DNA: TGTGCCACCTACCGGGCAGCGGGGGGGCTAAGTAGCACAGATACGCAGTATTTT.

This chain links TRBV29-1 with TRBJ2-4; D gene ambiguous. This CDR3 comprises 14 residues. V lost 0 bases to trimming and J lost 0 bases, with 6 bases between them. Germline lookup yields CDR1 SQVTM and CDR2 ANQGSEA. CDR3 bases: TGCAGCGTTGAAGAGTCAATAGCCAAAAACATTCAGTACTTC. This translates into CSVEESIAKNIQYF.

The chain has TRBV2 and TRBJ2-7; TRBD2 matches at 13 bases. In germline, CDR1 is SNHLY, CDR2 FYNNEI. CDR3 length equals 14 residues. The trim removed 7 bases at V and 3 bases at J, leaving 3 bases unmatched. The CDR3 loop reads CASKRLAGGYEQYF. The CDR3 bases are TGTGCCAGCAAAAGACTAGCGGGGGGCTACGAGCAGTACTTC.

The sample holds one count of this clone. The chain recombines TRBV12-3 or TRBV12-4 with TRBJ1-6; D call uncertain. Trimming removed 4 bases at V and 5 bases at J, with 3 bases between. The CDR3 runs 12 residues. CDR3 sequence reads: CASSSDNSPLHF. CDR3 nucleotide sequence: TGTGCCAGCAGTTCTGATAATTCACCCCTCCACTTT.

The chain couples TRBV5-1 to TRBJ1-2; D is ambiguous. This CDR3 comprises 14 residues. Trimming took 3 bases from V and 6 from J, leaving 15 bases between them. In germline, CDR1 is SGHRS, CDR2 YFSETQ. DNA of the CDR3: TGCGCCAGCAGCTCGACACCAGACCAGAATGGCTACACCTTC. Protein product: CASSSTPDQNGYTF.

The V gene is TRBV6-5, the J gene TRBJ1-2, with 10 bases that match TRBD1. Trimming cost V 6 bases and J 3 bases; bases outside gene matches: 4. The CDR3 runs 14 residues. Germline CDR1 is MNHEY and CDR2 is SVGAGI. CDR3 DNA sequence: TGTGCCAGCAGCCGGGACAGGGGAGACTATGGCTACACCTTC. Its protein product is CASSRDRGDYGYTF.

The chain employs TRBV25-1 and TRBJ2-1; D is possibly TRBD1 (5 bases). V lost 2 bases and J 4 bases, leaving 6 bases between the germline ends. This CDR3 contains 13 residues. Per germline, CDR1 MGHDK and CDR2 SYGVNS. The CDR3, as DNA: TGTGCCAGCAGTGAACAGGGATACAATGAGCAGTTCTTC. Encoded protein: CASSEQGYNEQFF.

The chain uses TRBV9 and TRBJ1-2; D is undetermined. Germline V gene lookup returns CDR1 SGDLS and CDR2 YYNGEE. V was pared by 0 bases and J by 7 bases, with 13 bases between. The CDR3 runs 14 residues. The CDR3: CASSVDLAGSGYTF. CDR3 in DNA: TGTGCCAGCAGCGTAGATTTGGCGGGGAGTGGCTACACCTTC.

J is TRBJ2-7 and V is TRBV6-5; possibly TRBD1 for D (6 bases). The CDR3 consists of 15 residues. From germline, CDR1 is MNHEY and CDR2 SVGAGI. The germline V and J ends were trimmed by 7 bases and 3 bases, with 19 bases remaining between them. The CDR3: CASTIEAGANYEQYF. Written as DNA, the CDR3 is TGTGCCAGCACAATAGAGGCAGGGGCTAACTACGAGCAGTACTTC.

V and J are TRBV2 and TRBJ1-1; D call uncertain. The CDR3 is 12 residues long. Germline assignment: CDR1 SNHLY and CDR2 FYNNEI. Trimming took off 7 bases at V and 3 bases at J, with 9 bases between the two ends. CDR3 in amino acids: CASNIDYTEAFF. CDR3 DNA: TGTGCCAGCAATATAGATTACACTGAAGCTTTCTTT.